The 26 T cell receptor beta chains below were found in one sample sequenced in a study of blood T cell repertoires in COVID-19. Libraries were prepared by immunoSEQ multiplex PCR; TCRdb keeps only in-frame clonotypes and omits some of them. The table has about 260,000 clones, over 80% seen once. Material: peripheral blood. The source is a woman in her thirties or forties with acute or convalescent COVID-19.

This chain connects TRBV6-5 to TRBJ1-4; D unclear. Germline V gene data show CDR1 as MNHEY and CDR2 as SVGAGI. The V end was cut by 6 bases, the J end by 4 bases, with 9 bases between. The length of the CDR3 is 13 residues. The CDR3 reads CASRHPHNEKLFF. DNA for the CDR3: TGTGCCAGCAGGCATCCACATAATGAAAAACTGTTTTTT.

CDR3 region: CASSGGQINYGYTF. DNA of the CDR3: TGCGCCAGCAGCGGGGGACAGATTAACTATGGCTACACCTTC. This rearrangement joins TRBV5-1 to TRBJ1-2; 7 bases fit TRBD1. Trimming took 4 bases from V and 1 from J; bases not matched to a gene: 4. The CDR3 runs to 14 residues. Per germline, CDR1 SGHRS and CDR2 YFSETQ.

The chain combines TRBV4-1 with TRBJ1-2; TRBD1 matches at 9 bases. Trimming removed 8 bases from V and 5 bases from J; junction bases left unmatched: 18. Germline V CDR1 and CDR2: MGHRA, YSYEKL. CDR3 length: 17 residues. CDR3 loop: CASAKGTGLGVGYGYTF. Written as DNA, the CDR3 is TGCGCCAGCGCCAAGGGGACAGGGTTGGGTGTTGGGTATGGCTACACCTTC.

J is TRBJ2-5 and V is TRBV19; 15 nucleotides line up with TRBD2. V lost 4 bases to trimming and J lost 2 bases; unmatched junction nucleotides: 8. The CDR3 consists of 18 residues. Germline V gene data show CDR1 as LNHDA and CDR2 as SQIVND (reference sequence). CDR3 nucleotide sequence: TGTGCCAGTAGTACCCACGGACTAGCGGGGGGGCGACAAGAGACCCAGTACTTC. Amino acids: CASSTHGLAGGRQETQYF. Based on the CDR3 plus reference TRBV19 and TRBJ2-5, the full variable domain is DGGITQSPKYLFRKEGQNVTLSCEQNLNHDAMYWYRQDPGQGLRLIYYSQIVNDFQKGDIAEGYSVSREKKESFPLTVTSAQKNPTAFYLCASSTHGLAGGRQETQYFGPGTRLLVL.

The chain employs TRBV18 and TRBJ1-2; D perhaps matches TRBD1 (5 bases). The CDR3 has 16 amino acids. V shed 5 bases and J shed 8 bases, with 24 bases lying between them. The germline V gene has CDR1 KGHSH and CDR2 LQKENI. The CDR3 nucleotides are TGTGCCAGCTCAACAGACGTGGGGACTAACCTGGGGGGCTACACCTTC. It codes for CASSTDVGTNLGGYTF.

This clone was detected once. The chain links TRBV25-1 to TRBJ1-3; D possibly corresponds to TRBD1 (6 bases). From germline, CDR1 is MGHDK and CDR2 SYGVNS. The ends were cut back, 2 bases at V and 3 bases at J, with 17 bases in the middle. The CDR3 covers 17 residues. The CDR3 DNA follows: TGTGCCAGCAGTGAAGGTAGAGGGACACCGATTGGAAACACCATATATTTT. It yields the protein CASSEGRGTPIGNTIYF.

This rearrangement joins TRBV29-1 to TRBJ1-2; 7 bases fit TRBD1. The CDR3 spans 15 residues. Germline CDR1 and CDR2: SQVTM and ANQGSEA. V lost 7 bases, J lost 0 bases, and 11 bases stayed unmatched. The CDR3 coding sequence is TGCAGCGCCACGGATAACAGGGGTCCTAACTATGGCTACACCTTC. Translation gives CSATDNRGPNYGYTF.

The genes are TRBV10-3 and TRBJ1-2, with D tentatively TRBD1 (5 bases). The V gene lost 11 bases and the J gene lost 0 bases, with 16 bases spanning the gap. This CDR3 spans 14 amino acids. Germline V gives CDR1 ENHRY, CDR2 SYGVKD. The CDR3 spells CAFPDSSTNYGYTF. In nucleotides, the CDR3 is TGTGCCTTCCCAGACAGCTCGACTAACTATGGCTACACCTTC.

Note on this clone: The CDR3 ends on some other residue instead of the conserved phenylalanine or tryptophan, so this is likely a read error. It is unclear where the CDR3 begins or ends on the DNA, so no DNA is shown, and the CDR3 is as TCRdb lists it. The V and J genes are TRBV10-1 and TRBJ1-4; TRBD1, the table's D call, lacks a check against the DNA. CDR1 is WNHNN and CDR2 is SYGVQD in the germline V gene (reference sequence). The CDR3 is 9 residues long, counting both termini. Here the CDR3 reads CASSGGQGY.

V and J are TRBV10-2 and TRBJ1-4, with D possibly TRBD1 on 5 matching bases. Germline loops: CDR1 WSHSY, CDR2 SAAADI. V lost 0 bases and J lost 0, with 8 bases in between. CDR3 length: 16 amino acids. The CDR3 sequence: CASSESDSATNEKLFF. The DNA for the CDR3 is TGCGCCAGCAGTGAGTCAGACAGTGCAACTAATGAAAAACTGTTTTTT.

The rearrangement uses TRBV6-2 or TRBV6-3 and TRBJ1-1; D is undetermined. V shed 1 base and J shed 6 bases, with 6 bases lying between them. The CDR3 is made up of 12 amino acids. Germline V gene data show CDR1 as MNHEY and CDR2 as SVGEGT. The CDR3 DNA reads TGTGCCAGCAGTTACTTGGGCCCTGAAGCTTTCTTT. Its protein is CASSYLGPEAFF.

The chain links TRBV27 to TRBJ2-1; 7 nucleotides agree with TRBD1. The germline gives CDR1 MNHEY, CDR2 SMNVEV (reference sequence). The J segment lost 4 bases and the V segment lost 3 bases, leaving 6 bases of the junction unmatched. The CDR3 extends over 15 amino acids. This CDR3 is CASSLGNRGYNEQFF. In nucleotides, the CDR3 is TGTGCCAGCAGTTTGGGGAACAGGGGTTACAATGAGCAGTTCTTC.

The chain joins TRBV7-9 to TRBJ1-1; D gene uncertain. This CDR3 region has 15 residues. Germline values: CDR1 SEHNR, CDR2 FQNEAQ (reference sequence). V was shortened by 5 bases and J by 1 base, with 14 bases between the two germline ends. The CDR3 loop reads CASSRRSGPNTEAFF. The CDR3 DNA reads as TGTGCCAGCAGCCGTCGGAGCGGACCGAACACTGAAGCTTTCTTT.

V gene TRBV18 combines with J gene TRBJ1-1; no definite D call. CDR3 length: 15 residues. In germline, CDR1 is KGHSH, CDR2 LQKENI. Trimming removed 5 bases from V and 2 bases from J, with 15 bases in between. The CDR3 nucleotides are TGTGCCAGCTCAGAACGACAATACGACAACACTGAAGCTTTCTTT. The encoded protein is CASSERQYDNTEAFF.

The genes are TRBV6-2 or TRBV6-3 and TRBJ1-2; TRBD1 aligns across 7 bases. Trimming removed 2 bases from V and 6 bases from J; junction bases left unmatched: 3. Germline V gene sequence: CDR1 MNHEY, CDR2 SVGEGT. This CDR3 comprises 13 residues. As DNA, the CDR3 is TGTGCCAGCAGTTACATAGGGGGCGATGGCTACACCTTC. Translated: CASSYIGGDGYTF.

This chain joins TRBV12-5 and TRBJ2-2, with D perhaps TRBD2 (7 bases). The CDR3 runs 15 residues. The V and J ends lost 6 bases and 3 bases respectively, with 14 bases between them. The germline CDR1 and CDR2 sequences are LGHNT and FRNRAP. DNA for the CDR3: TGTGCTAGTGGGTCTCGGGGGGCCGACACCGGGGAGCTGTTTTTT. As protein: CASGSRGADTGELFF.

The gene calls are TRBV7-2 and TRBJ2-3, with TRBD2 identical over 8 bases. The germline CDR1 and CDR2 sequences are SGHTA and FQGNSA. Trimming at V came to 4 bases and at J to 6 bases, leaving 9 bases not matched to a gene. The CDR3 covers 15 residues. The CDR3 DNA sequence: TGTGCCAGCAGCTCCCGGCGGGGGGTATCGGATACGCAGTATTTT. Translated: CASSSRRGVSDTQYF.

The gene calls are TRBV6-5 and TRBJ1-1, with TRBD1 identical over 7 bases. V dropped 5 bases and J dropped 1; count of bases not matched to a gene: 4. Germline V gene lookup returns CDR1 MNHEY and CDR2 SVGAGI. The CDR3 is made up of 14 amino acids. The CDR3 nucleotides are TGTGCCAGCAGTAGGACAGGCCCGAACACTGAAGCTTTCTTT. Its protein product is CASSRTGPNTEAFF.

The sample holds a few counts of this clone. The rearrangement uses TRBV4-1 and TRBJ2-3, with TRBD2 identical over 8 bases. Germline values: CDR1 MGHRA, CDR2 YSYEKL. CDR3 length: 15 residues. J was trimmed by 1 base and V by 1 base; bases with no gene match: 1. The CDR3 region has the DNA TGCGCCAGCAGCCAAGCAGCGGGGGGCACAGATACGCAGTATTTT. Protein product: CASSQAAGGTDTQYF.

This chain uses TRBV5-1 with TRBJ2-1; 13 nucleotides match TRBD2. The junction had 3 bases not matched to a gene; V was cut back by 0 bases and J by 6 bases. The CDR3 runs 16 residues. Germline CDR1 is SGHRS and CDR2 is YFSETQ. The CDR3 DNA is TGCGCCAGCAGCTTGGATCGACTAGCGGGGGGCAATGAGCAGTTCTTC. It is translated as CASSLDRLAGGNEQFF.

V and J are TRBV6-4 and TRBJ1-5; D unclear. CDR1 is MRHNA and CDR2 is SNTAGT in the germline V gene. Trimming pared 4 bases from V and 2 bases from J, leaving 9 bases between. The CDR3 consists of 14 residues. The CDR3 region has the DNA TGTGCCAGCAGTGTGGAGGAAGGCAATCAGCCCCAGCATTTT. It translates to CASSVEEGNQPQHF.

The chain has TRBV2 and TRBJ2-5; 7 bases align to TRBD2. This CDR3 is built from 13 residues. Germline CDR1 and CDR2: SNHLY and FYNNEI. V lost 3 bases, J lost 6 bases, and 4 bases stayed unmatched. The CDR3, as DNA: TGTGCCAGCAGTGAGGGGAGGGAGAAGACCCAGTACTTC. This translates into CASSEGREKTQYF.

Only a few counts were recorded for this clone. The V gene is TRBV6-5, the J gene TRBJ1-1, with D uncertain. CDR1 and CDR2 from the germline V gene are MNHEY and SVGAGI. CDR3 length equals 14 residues. V was clipped by 0 bases and J by 4 bases, with 9 bases between them. The CDR3 here is CASSYSSGSTEAFF. In DNA, the CDR3 is TGTGCCAGCAGTTACTCTTCGGGGTCCACTGAAGCTTTCTTT.

The CDR3: CASRTGRTEAFF. The CDR3 bases are TGTGCCAGCCGGACAGGGAGAACTGAAGCTTTCTTT. The genes are TRBV28 and TRBJ1-1, with 8 bases aligning to TRBD1. V gave up 8 bases and J gave up 5 bases; unmatched junction bases: 4. The germline CDR1 and CDR2 sequences are MDHEN and SYDVKM. This CDR3 spans 12 amino acids.

The chain's CDR3 is CASSNQGLETDTQYF. The CDR3 region has the DNA TGTGCCAGCAGCAATCAGGGGTTAGAGACAGATACGCAGTATTTT. The rearrangement uses TRBV9 and TRBJ2-3, with D possibly TRBD1 on 6 matching bases. V lost 4 bases and J 3 bases, leaving 15 bases between the germline ends. The CDR3 consists of 15 residues. From germline, CDR1 is SGDLS and CDR2 YYNGEE.

The chain recombines TRBV3-1 (or the pseudogene TRBV3-2) with TRBJ2-5, with 11 bases aligning to TRBD2. Germline CDR1 is LGHDT and CDR2 is YNNKEL (reference sequence). The CDR3 extends over 15 amino acids. The junction had 3 bases not matched to a gene; V was cut back by 0 bases and J by 6 bases. The CDR3 here is CASSQELAGAQTQYF. CDR3 DNA sequence: TGTGCCAGCAGCCAAGAACTAGCGGGGGCACAGACCCAGTACTTC.